Here is one TCR beta chain with its context. Its target is unknown. The sample originates from a study of blood T cells in healthy people across ages. Whole-study findings and limits: More naive CD4+ cells and higher diversity marked long-lived donors relative to aged donors. The recorded TCR beta diversity per million T cells decreased in a roughly linear manner with age.

Donors ranged from about 6 to 90 years old and were healthy Caucasians in Russia. Ten milliliters of peripheral blood were drawn from each donor. Germline trimming cut 5 bases from V and 6 bases from J; bases unmatched to any gene: 5. CDR1 SGHAT and CDR2 FQNNGV come from the germline V gene. The CDR3 extends over 14 amino acids. With a J-beta primer mix and a sample-barcoded 5' primer, a second PCR ran roughly 7 to 11 cycles. TCRdb recomputed calls from the 5' RACE reads with MiXCR, one row per CDR3 protein. The table lists 1.5 million to 2 million distinct CDR3 sequences, around 42% of them singletons.

The sample comprised blood. This chain uses TRBV11-2 with TRBJ1-5; 9 bases line up with TRBD1. This receptor was obtained from a human donor in good health. DNA of the CDR3: TGTGCCAGCAGCCTACAGGGGGCAAGTCAGCCCCAGCATTTT. Its protein product is CASSLQGASQPQHF.